The T cell receptor beta chain described here comes from a study of beta chain features in type 1 diabetes. This CDR3 spans 15 amino acids. The germline V gene has CDR1 LNHDA and CDR2 SQIVND (reference sequence). V lost 6 bases, J lost 2 bases, and 3 bases stayed unmatched. The entirety of the isolated RNA underwent reverse transcription, so expressed TCRB transcripts were sequenced. The data were produced by immunoSEQ multiplex PCR, yet TCRdb's version contains in-frame clones alone and is incomplete. The table shows about 290,000 clones, with around 7.3% occurring only once. The material sequenced was central memory CD4+ T cells from blood. The receptor comes from a woman aged 18-29 years in good health. The chain uses TRBV19 and TRBJ2-3; TRBD2 matches at 12 bases. The CDR3 DNA is TGTGCCAGTAGCCTAGCGGGAGGGAACACAGATACGCAGTATTTT. Translating gives CASSLAGGNTDTQYF.